This is a list of T cell receptor beta chains from one sample in a study of early T cells in non-severe SARS-CoV-2 infection. TCRdb analysed the 5' RACE reads with MiXCR anew, one entry per CDR3 protein. Of tens of thousands of distinct CDR3 sequences in the sample, roughly 15% are singletons; the top ten hold approximately 5.1%. The specimen comprised whole blood, sampled at baseline. The receptors shown here come from an adult who was a healthcare worker with PCR-confirmed SARS-CoV-2 infection or an uninfected control (not recorded which). The CDR3 runs from the conserved cysteine through the conserved F or W. The D gene is left open where the match is weak. Clone sizes are given selectively: once, few, many, or a class where the clone is expanded.

abundance: .
j_gene: TRBJ2-3
d_gene: .
v_gene: TRBV4-3
CDR3aa: CASSQDVLTDTQYF
CDR3nt: TGCGCCAGCAGCCAAGACGTCCTCACAGATACGCAGTATTTT

abundance: few
j_gene: TRBJ2-1
d_gene: .
v_gene: TRBV18
CDR3aa: CASSPLQGNNEQFF
CDR3nt: TGTGCCAGCTCACCACTTCAAGGAAACAATGAGCAGTTCTTC

abundance: few
j_gene: TRBJ1-5
d_gene: .
v_gene: TRBV20-1
CDR3aa: CSARSPGNQPQHF
CDR3nt: TGCAGTGCTAGATCGCCAGGGAATCAGCCCCAGCATTTT

abundance: few
j_gene: TRBJ2-3
d_gene: .
v_gene: TRBV11-2
CDR3aa: CASSGREGFGGDTQYF
CDR3nt: TGTGCCAGCAGCGGACGTGAGGGTTTTGGAGGAGATACGCAGTATTTT

abundance: .
j_gene: TRBJ2-1
d_gene: .
v_gene: TRBV7-2
CDR3aa: CASSLYPSGTNEQFF
CDR3nt: TGTGCCAGCAGCTTATATCCTTCCGGGACCAATGAGCAGTTCTTC

abundance: .
j_gene: TRBJ1-2
d_gene: .
v_gene: TRBV2
CDR3aa: CASSEAANYGYTF
CDR3nt: TGTGCCAGCAGTGAAGCAGCTAACTATGGCTACACCTTC

abundance: few
j_gene: TRBJ2-5
d_gene: TRBD1
v_gene: TRBV18
CDR3aa: CASSIQGAGETQYF
CDR3nt: TGTGCCAGCTCGATTCAGGGGGCAGGAGAGACCCAGTACTTC

abundance: .
j_gene: TRBJ2-1
d_gene: .
v_gene: TRBV6-5
CDR3aa: CASSPLAVSSYNEQFF
CDR3nt: TGTGCCAGCAGTCCCTTAGCGGTGAGCTCCTACAATGAGCAGTTCTTC

abundance: few
j_gene: TRBJ2-7
d_gene: TRBD2
v_gene: TRBV7-2
CDR3aa: CASSLISGRAWSEQYF
CDR3nt: TGTGCCAGCAGCTTAATCAGCGGGAGGGCCTGGAGCGAGCAGTACTTC

abundance: .
j_gene: TRBJ2-3
d_gene: TRBD2
v_gene: TRBV9
CDR3aa: CASSVEGGGRRADTQYF
CDR3nt: TGTGCCAGCAGCGTAGAAGGCGGGGGGCGTCGAGCAGATACGCAGTATTTT

abundance: .
j_gene: TRBJ2-5
d_gene: .
v_gene: TRBV21-1
CDR3aa: CASSRDRRYQETQYF
CDR3nt: TGTGCCAGCAGCAGGGACAGAAGGTACCAAGAGACCCAGTACTTC

abundance: many
j_gene: TRBJ1-2
d_gene: .
v_gene: TRBV9
CDR3aa: CASSVAPRDTRSSYTF
CDR3nt: TGTGCCAGCAGCGTAGCGCCTAGGGACACGCGAAGCAGCTACACCTTC

abundance: few
j_gene: TRBJ2-5
d_gene: .
v_gene: TRBV7-2
CDR3aa: CASSLDPSGTQYF
CDR3nt: TGTGCCAGCAGCTTAGACCCCTCCGGGACCCAGTACTTC

abundance: few
j_gene: TRBJ2-7
d_gene: .
v_gene: TRBV7-9
CDR3aa: CASSLTVGGAYEQYF
CDR3nt: TGTGCCAGCAGCTTAACCGTAGGAGGAGCCTACGAGCAGTACTTC

abundance: .
j_gene: TRBJ2-6
d_gene: .
v_gene: TRBV28
CDR3aa: CASSFLLTPLTF
CDR3nt: TGTGCCAGCAGTTTCCTTCTTACCCCCCTGACTTTC

abundance: .
j_gene: TRBJ1-1
d_gene: TRBD1
v_gene: TRBV7-2
CDR3aa: CASGKTGSTEAFF
CDR3nt: TGTGCCAGCGGGAAGACAGGGTCCACTGAAGCTTTCTTT

abundance: .
j_gene: TRBJ2-3
d_gene: .
v_gene: TRBV20-1
CDR3aa: CSAISLRVEADTQYF
CDR3nt: TGCAGTGCTATTAGTCTCAGGGTTGAGGCAGATACGCAGTATTTT

abundance: many
j_gene: TRBJ2-1
d_gene: .
v_gene: TRBV5-4
CDR3aa: CASSLGINEQFF
CDR3nt: TGTGCCAGCAGCTTGGGTATTAATGAGCAGTTCTTC

abundance: few
j_gene: TRBJ2-1
d_gene: .
v_gene: TRBV6-5
CDR3aa: CASTFRNEQFF
CDR3nt: TGTGCCAGCACCTTCCGTAATGAGCAGTTCTTC

abundance: few
j_gene: TRBJ2-7
d_gene: TRBD1
v_gene: TRBV28
CDR3aa: CASSRLRDSTYEQYF
CDR3nt: TGTGCCAGCAGCCGCCTCAGGGACAGCACCTACGAGCAGTACTTC

abundance: few
j_gene: TRBJ2-1
d_gene: .
v_gene: TRBV3-1
CDR3aa: CASSQQPNHRNNEQFF
CDR3nt: TGTGCCAGCAGCCAACAACCGAACCATCGGAACAATGAGCAGTTCTTC

abundance: .
j_gene: TRBJ2-3
d_gene: .
v_gene: TRBV5-6
CDR3aa: CASSLLALLTDTQYF
CDR3nt: TGTGCCAGCAGCTTATTAGCGTTGCTCACAGATACGCAGTATTTT

abundance: .
j_gene: TRBJ2-3
d_gene: .
v_gene: TRBV5-1
CDR3aa: CASSLDGRSTQYF
CDR3nt: TGCGCCAGCAGCTTGGATGGCCGGAGTACGCAGTATTTT

abundance: few
j_gene: TRBJ1-2
d_gene: .
v_gene: TRBV5-1
CDR3aa: CASSYTDQGGGYTF
CDR3nt: TGCGCCAGCAGCTACACAGACCAAGGAGGTGGCTACACCTTC

abundance: .
j_gene: TRBJ1-1
d_gene: TRBD1
v_gene: TRBV6-2/TRBV6-3
CDR3aa: CASSNGKGQLNTEAFF
CDR3nt: TGTGCCAGCAGTAATGGGAAGGGACAGCTGAACACTGAAGCTTTCTTT

abundance: few
j_gene: TRBJ2-1
d_gene: .
v_gene: TRBV27
CDR3aa: CASSFYSGSYNEQFF
CDR3nt: TGTGCCAGCAGTTTTTATAGCGGAAGTTACAATGAGCAGTTCTTC

abundance: few
j_gene: TRBJ2-5
d_gene: .
v_gene: TRBV14
CDR3aa: CASSQRRRVRQETQYF
CDR3nt: TGTGCCAGCAGCCAACGGCGCAGGGTGCGGCAAGAGACCCAGTACTTC

abundance: .
j_gene: TRBJ2-5
d_gene: TRBD1
v_gene: TRBV12-3/TRBV12-4
CDR3aa: CASSGTGIVGTQYF
CDR3nt: TGTGCCAGCAGTGGGACAGGGATCGTAGGGACCCAGTACTTC